These 7 T cell receptor beta chains were all obtained from the same sample, sequenced in a study of cytomegalovirus exposure and HLA in healthy donors. The PCR ran on 60 Vbeta and 13 Jbeta primers. Here immunoSEQ multiplex PCR was the method, and the copy in TCRdb shows in-frame clones only, minus some. In all, the sample yields 40,000 or so clones. Source material: PBMCs. These receptor sequences come from a male donor in good health and CMV-seronegative.

This sequence joins TRBV28 and TRBJ1-5; no definite D call. This CDR3 region has 15 residues. Germline V gene sequence: CDR1 MDHEN, CDR2 SYDVKM. V dropped 2 bases and J dropped 0 bases, with 8 bases sitting between them. The CDR3 bases are TGTGCCAGCAGTTTAGAGGGTTATAGCAATCAGCCCCAGCATTTT. Amino acid sequence: CASSLEGYSNQPQHF.

This CDR3 is CASSLEPGLQGYTF. Written as DNA, the CDR3 is TGTGCCAGCAGCTTAGAACCAGGGCTTCAAGGCTACACCTTC. The chain combines TRBV7-3 with TRBJ1-2; maybe TRBD1 (5 bases). From germline, CDR1 is SGHTA and CDR2 FQGTGA. The CDR3 sequence is 14 residues long. V lost 2 bases and J 8 bases, leaving 15 bases between the germline ends.

Comment on this clone: The same CDR3 also results from other DNA sequences found in this sample. This chain links TRBV6-1 with TRBJ1-5; no clear D. Germline V gene sequence: CDR1 MNHNS, CDR2 SASEGT. CDR3 length: 13 residues. V lost 4 bases and J lost 7, with 11 bases in between. The CDR3 loop is CASSAQGGQPQHF. The CDR3 bases are TGTGCCAGCAGTGCCCAAGGAGGGCAGCCCCAGCATTTT.

The V call is TRBV19, the J call TRBJ2-5; D possibly corresponds to TRBD2 (7 bases). The CDR3 covers 18 residues. Germline V gene lookup returns CDR1 LNHDA and CDR2 SQIVND (reference sequence). V was cut by 1 base and J by 4 bases, with 22 bases left in between. Written as DNA, the CDR3 is TGTGCCAGTAGTATAGGGATGGTAGGGGGGGCAATAGGAGAGACCCAGTACTTC. This codes for CASSIGMVGGAIGETQYF. The full variable domain, in which reference TRBV19 and TRBJ2-5 provide the parts outside the CDR3, is DGGITQSPKYLFRKEGQNVTLSCEQNLNHDAMYWYRQDPGQGLRLIYYSQIVNDFQKGDIAEGYSVSREKKESFPLTVTSAQKNPTAFYLCASSIGMVGGAIGETQYFGPGTRLLVL.

This chain connects TRBV5-1 to TRBJ1-5; D unresolved. The germline V gene encodes CDR1 SGHRS and CDR2 YFSETQ. CDR3 size: 15 residues. V dropped 1 base and J dropped 6 bases, with 14 bases sitting between them. The CDR3 DNA reads as TGCGCCAGCAGCTTGTCGGGGAACCCGGGTCAGCCCCAGCATTTT. This codes for CASSLSGNPGQPQHF.

V gene TRBV1 combines with J gene TRBJ1-5; TRBD1, the table's D call, lacks a check against the DNA. TRBV1 is annotated as a pseudogene. The CDR3 extends over 19 amino acids. CDR3 sequence: CTSSQDKVISRHSNQPQHF. The DNA for the CDR3 is TGCACCAGCAGCCAAGATAAGGTGATTTCGAGACATAGCAATCAGCCCCAGCATTTT.

V is TRBV7-6 and J is TRBJ1-1; unclear D gene. V lost 2 bases to trimming and J lost 1 base, with 5 bases between them. The CDR3 covers 13 residues. The V gene's germline CDR1 is SGHVS and CDR2 FNYEAQ. The CDR3 nucleotides read TGTGCCAGCAGCTTAACACGGAACACTGAAGCTTTCTTT. Translation: CASSLTRNTEAFF.